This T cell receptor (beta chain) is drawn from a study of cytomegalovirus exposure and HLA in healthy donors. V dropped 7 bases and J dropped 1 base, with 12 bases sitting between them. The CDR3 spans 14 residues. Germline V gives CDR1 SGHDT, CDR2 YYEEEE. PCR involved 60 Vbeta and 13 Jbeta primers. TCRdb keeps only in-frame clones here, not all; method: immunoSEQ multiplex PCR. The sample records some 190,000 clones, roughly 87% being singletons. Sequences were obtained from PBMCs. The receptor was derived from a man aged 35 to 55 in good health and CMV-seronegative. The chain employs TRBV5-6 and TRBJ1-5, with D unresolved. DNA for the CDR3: TGTGCCAGCTCTACTTATACGAGCAATCAGCCCCAGCATTTT. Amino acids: CASSTYTSNQPQHF.